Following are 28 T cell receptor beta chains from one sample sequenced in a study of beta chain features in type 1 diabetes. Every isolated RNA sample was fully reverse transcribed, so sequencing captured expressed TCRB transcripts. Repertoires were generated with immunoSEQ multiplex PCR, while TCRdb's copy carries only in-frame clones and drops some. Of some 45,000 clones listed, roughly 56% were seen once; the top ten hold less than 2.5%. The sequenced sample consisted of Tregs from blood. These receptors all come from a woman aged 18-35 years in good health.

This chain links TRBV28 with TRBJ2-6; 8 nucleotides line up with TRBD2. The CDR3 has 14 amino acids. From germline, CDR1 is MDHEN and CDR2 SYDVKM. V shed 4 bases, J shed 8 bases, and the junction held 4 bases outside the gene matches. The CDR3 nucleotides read TGTGCCAGCAGTTCCTTAGCGGGAACCAACGTCCTGACTTTC. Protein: CASSSLAGTNVLTF.

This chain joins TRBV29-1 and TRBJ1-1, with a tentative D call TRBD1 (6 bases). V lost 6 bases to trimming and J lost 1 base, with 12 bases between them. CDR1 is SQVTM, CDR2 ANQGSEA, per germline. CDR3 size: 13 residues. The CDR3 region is CSVWMGQNTEAFF. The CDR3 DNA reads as TGCAGCGTCTGGATGGGACAGAACACTGAAGCTTTCTTT.

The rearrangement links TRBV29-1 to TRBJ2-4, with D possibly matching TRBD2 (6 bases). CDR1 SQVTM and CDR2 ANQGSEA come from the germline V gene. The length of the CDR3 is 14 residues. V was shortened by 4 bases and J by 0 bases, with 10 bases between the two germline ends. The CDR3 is CSVVKGLAKNIQYF. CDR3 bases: TGCAGCGTTGTAAAGGGACTAGCCAAAAACATTCAGTACTTC.

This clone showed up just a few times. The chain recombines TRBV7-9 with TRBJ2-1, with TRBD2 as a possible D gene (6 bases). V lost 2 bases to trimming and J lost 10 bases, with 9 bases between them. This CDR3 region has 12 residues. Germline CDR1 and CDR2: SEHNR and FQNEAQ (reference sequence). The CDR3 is CASSLTGDEQFF. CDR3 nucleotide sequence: TGTGCCAGCAGCTTAACGGGGGACGAGCAGTTCTTC.

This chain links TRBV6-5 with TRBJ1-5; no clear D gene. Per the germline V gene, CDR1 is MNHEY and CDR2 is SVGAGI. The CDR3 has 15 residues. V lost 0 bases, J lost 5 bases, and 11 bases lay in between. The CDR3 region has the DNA TGTGCCAGCAGTTACTCTCGCGCTAACCATCAGCCCCAGCATTTT. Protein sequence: CASSYSRANHQPQHF.

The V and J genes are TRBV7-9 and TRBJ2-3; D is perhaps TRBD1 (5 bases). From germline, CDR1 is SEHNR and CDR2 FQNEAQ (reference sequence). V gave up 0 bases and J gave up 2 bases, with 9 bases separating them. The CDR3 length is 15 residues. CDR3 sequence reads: CASSLATVPTDTQYF. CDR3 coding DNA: TGTGCCAGCAGCTTAGCGACAGTTCCCACAGATACGCAGTATTTT.

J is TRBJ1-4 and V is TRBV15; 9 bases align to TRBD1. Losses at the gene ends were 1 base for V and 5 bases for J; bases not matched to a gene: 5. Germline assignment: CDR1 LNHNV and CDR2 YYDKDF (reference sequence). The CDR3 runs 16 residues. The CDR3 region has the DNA TGTGCCACCAGCAGAGCGAACAGGGGGCTGAATGAAAAACTGTTTTTT. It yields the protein CATSRANRGLNEKLFF.

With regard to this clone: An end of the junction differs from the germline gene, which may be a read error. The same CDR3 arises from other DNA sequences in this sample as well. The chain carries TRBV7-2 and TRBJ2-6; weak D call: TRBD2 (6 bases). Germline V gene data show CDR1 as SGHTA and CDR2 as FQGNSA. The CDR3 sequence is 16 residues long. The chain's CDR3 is CASSFVSGTGANVLTF. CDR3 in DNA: TGTGCCAGCAGCTTCGTTTCAGGGACTGGAGCCAACGTCCTGACTTTC.

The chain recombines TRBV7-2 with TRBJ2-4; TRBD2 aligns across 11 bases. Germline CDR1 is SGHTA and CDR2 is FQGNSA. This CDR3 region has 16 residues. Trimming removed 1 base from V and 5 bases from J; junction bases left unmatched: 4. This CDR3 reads CASSLGSSGGQNIQYF. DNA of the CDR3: TGTGCCAGCAGCTTAGGTTCTAGCGGGGGGCAAAACATTCAGTACTTC.

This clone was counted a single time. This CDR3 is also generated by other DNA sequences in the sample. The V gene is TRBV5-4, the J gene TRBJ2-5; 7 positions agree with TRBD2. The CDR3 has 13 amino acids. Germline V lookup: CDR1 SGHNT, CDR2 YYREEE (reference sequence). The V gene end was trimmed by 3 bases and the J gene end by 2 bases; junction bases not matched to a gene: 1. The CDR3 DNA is TGTGCCAGCAGCTGGGGACTACAAGAGACCCAGTACTTC. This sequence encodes CASSWGLQETQYF.

This chain's CDR3 is CASSIRGTFYNEQFF. In DNA form, the CDR3 reads TGTGCCAGTAGTATTCGCGGGACTTTCTACAATGAGCAGTTCTTC. The chain recombines TRBV19 with TRBJ2-1; D perhaps matches TRBD2 (6 bases). CDR3 length: 15 residues. With 3 bases removed from V and 3 bases from J, the gap between germline ends came to 12 bases. Germline V CDR1 and CDR2: LNHDA, SQIVND (reference sequence).

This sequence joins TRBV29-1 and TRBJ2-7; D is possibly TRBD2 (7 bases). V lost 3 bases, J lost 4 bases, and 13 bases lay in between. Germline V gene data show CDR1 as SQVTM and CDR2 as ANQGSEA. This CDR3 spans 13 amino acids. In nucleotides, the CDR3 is TGCAGCGTTGATGTGAGCGGGACATACGAGCAGTACTTC. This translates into CSVDVSGTYEQYF.

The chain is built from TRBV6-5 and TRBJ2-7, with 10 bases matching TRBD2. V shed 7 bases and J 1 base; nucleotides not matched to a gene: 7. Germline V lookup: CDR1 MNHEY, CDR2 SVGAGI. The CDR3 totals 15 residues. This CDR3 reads CASISTSGLSYEQYF. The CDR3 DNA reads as TGTGCCAGCATCTCGACTAGCGGGTTATCCTACGAGCAGTACTTC.

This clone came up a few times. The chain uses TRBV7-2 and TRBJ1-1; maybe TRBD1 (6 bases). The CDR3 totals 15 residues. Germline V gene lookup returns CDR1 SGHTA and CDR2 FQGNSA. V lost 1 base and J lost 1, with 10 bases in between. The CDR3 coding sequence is TGTGCCAGCAGCTTAGATGGGACACCGAACACTGAAGCTTTCTTT. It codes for CASSLDGTPNTEAFF.

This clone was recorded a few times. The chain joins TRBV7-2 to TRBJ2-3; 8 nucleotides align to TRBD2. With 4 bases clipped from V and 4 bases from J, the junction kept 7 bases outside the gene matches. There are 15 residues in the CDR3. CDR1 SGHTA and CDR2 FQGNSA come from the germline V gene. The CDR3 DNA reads TGTGCCAGCAGCTCATCGGGGACTAGGGCAGATACGCAGTATTTT. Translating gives CASSSSGTRADTQYF.

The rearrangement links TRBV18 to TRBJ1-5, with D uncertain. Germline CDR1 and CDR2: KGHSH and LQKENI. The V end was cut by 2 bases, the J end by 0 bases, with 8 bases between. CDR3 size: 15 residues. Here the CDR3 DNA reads TGTGCCAGCTCACCAACAGATCATAGCAATCAGCCCCAGCATTTT. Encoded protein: CASSPTDHSNQPQHF.

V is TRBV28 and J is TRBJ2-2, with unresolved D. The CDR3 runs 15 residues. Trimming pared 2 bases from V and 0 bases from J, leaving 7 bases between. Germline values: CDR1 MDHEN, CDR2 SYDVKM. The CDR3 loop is CASSLQSTNTGELFF. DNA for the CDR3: TGTGCCAGCAGTTTACAATCTACGAACACCGGGGAGCTGTTTTTT.

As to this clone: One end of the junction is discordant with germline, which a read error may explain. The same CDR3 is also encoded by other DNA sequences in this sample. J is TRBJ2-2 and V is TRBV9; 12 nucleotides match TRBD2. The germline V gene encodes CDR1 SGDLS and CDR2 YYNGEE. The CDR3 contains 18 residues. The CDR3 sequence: CASSVGLAGAPGTGELFF. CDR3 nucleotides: TGTGCCAGCAGCGTAGGACTAGCGGGAGCCCCGGGGACCGGGGAGCTGTTCTTT.

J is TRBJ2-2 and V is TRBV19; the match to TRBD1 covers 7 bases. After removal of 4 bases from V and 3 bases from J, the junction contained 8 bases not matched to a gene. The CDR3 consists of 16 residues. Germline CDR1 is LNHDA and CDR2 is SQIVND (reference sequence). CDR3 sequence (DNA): TGTGCCAGTAGTAGGGTGACAGGGACATACACCGGGGAGCTGTTTTTT. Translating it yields CASSRVTGTYTGELFF.

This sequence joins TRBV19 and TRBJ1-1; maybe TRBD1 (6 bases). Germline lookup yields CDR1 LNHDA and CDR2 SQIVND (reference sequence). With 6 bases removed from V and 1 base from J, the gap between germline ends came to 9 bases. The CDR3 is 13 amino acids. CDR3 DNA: TGTGCCAGTAGGGAACAGGGGAACACTGAAGCTTTCTTT. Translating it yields CASREQGNTEAFF.

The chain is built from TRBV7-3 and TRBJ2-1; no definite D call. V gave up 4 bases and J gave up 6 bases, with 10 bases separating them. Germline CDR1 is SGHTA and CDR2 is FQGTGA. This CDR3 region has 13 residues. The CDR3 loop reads CASSSRLGNEQFF. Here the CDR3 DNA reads TGTGCCAGCAGCTCACGACTGGGCAATGAGCAGTTCTTC.

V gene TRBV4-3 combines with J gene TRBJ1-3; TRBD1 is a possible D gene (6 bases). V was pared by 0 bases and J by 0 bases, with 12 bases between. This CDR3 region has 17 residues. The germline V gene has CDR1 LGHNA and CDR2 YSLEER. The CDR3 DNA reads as TGCGCCAGCAGCCAAGATTACAGGGCGAGCTCTGGAAACACCATATATTTT. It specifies CASSQDYRASSGNTIYF.

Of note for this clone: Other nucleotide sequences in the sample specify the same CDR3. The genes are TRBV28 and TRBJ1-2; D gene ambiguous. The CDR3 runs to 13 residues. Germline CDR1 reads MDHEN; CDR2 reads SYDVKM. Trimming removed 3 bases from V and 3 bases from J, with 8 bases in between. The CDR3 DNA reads TGTGCCAGCAGTTTGGCCGGGGACTATGGCTACACCTTC. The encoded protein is CASSLAGDYGYTF.

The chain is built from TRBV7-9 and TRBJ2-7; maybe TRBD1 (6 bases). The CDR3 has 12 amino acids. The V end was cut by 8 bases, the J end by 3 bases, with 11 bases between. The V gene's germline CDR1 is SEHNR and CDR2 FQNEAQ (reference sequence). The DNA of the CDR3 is TGTGCCAGCCTGGACAGCTACTACGAGCAGTACTTC. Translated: CASLDSYYEQYF.

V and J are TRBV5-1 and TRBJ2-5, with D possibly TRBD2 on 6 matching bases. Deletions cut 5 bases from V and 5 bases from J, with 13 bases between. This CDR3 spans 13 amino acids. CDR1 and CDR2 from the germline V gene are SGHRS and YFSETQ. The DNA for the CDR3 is TGCGCCAGCAGGGGGGGAGTTACGGAGACCCAGTACTTC. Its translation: CASRGGVTETQYF.

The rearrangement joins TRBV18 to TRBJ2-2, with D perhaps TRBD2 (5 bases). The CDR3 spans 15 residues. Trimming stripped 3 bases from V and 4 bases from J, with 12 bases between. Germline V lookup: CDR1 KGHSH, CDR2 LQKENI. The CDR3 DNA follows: TGTGCCAGCTCACCCCGGGATAGACTCACCGGGGAGCTGTTTTTT. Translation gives CASSPRDRLTGELFF.

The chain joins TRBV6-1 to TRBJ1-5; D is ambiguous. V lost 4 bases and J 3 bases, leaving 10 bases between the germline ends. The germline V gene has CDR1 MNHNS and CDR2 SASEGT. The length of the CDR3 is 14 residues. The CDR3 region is CASSGQQFNQPQHF. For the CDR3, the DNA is TGTGCCAGCAGTGGCCAACAGTTCAATCAGCCCCAGCATTTT.

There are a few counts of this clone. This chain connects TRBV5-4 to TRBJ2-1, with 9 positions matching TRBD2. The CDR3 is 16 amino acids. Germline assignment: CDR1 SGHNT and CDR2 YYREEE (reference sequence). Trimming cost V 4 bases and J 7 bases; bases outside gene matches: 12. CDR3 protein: CASSPMAGGPGNEQFF. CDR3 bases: TGTGCCAGCAGCCCAATGGCGGGAGGGCCGGGAAATGAGCAGTTCTTC.